The rows below give T cell receptor beta chains drawn from one sample of a study of blood T cell repertoires in COVID-19. The method was immunoSEQ multiplex PCR; TCRdb's version includes in-frame clones alone and lacks a portion of them. The top ten clones hold approximately 1.9% of a sample with some 250,000 clones, approximately 83% of them seen once. The sample taken for sequencing was PBMCs or T cells enriched from blood (not recorded which). The receptors originated from a woman between 45 and 60 years old who had recovered from COVID-19. The CDR3 runs from the conserved cysteine through the conserved F or W. The D gene is left open where the match is weak. A row's size may be missing; if present it is once, few, many or a size class.

cdr3_length | j_call | d_call | v_call | clone_size | cdr3_nt | cdr3_aa
14 | TRBJ1-4 | NA | TRBV6-5 | NA | TGTGCCAGCCTTGGGCGTCCAACTAATGAAAAACTGTTTTTT | CASLGRPTNEKLFF
16 | TRBJ1-2 | NA | TRBV2 | NA | TGTGCCAGCAGGGCCATGGACCCCAGCGGTGACTATGGCTACACCTTC | CASRAMDPSGDYGYTF
15 | TRBJ2-1 | NA | TRBV7-2 | NA | TGTGCCAGCAGCTTAATGACAGGCCCCTACAATGAGCAGTTCTTC | CASSLMTGPYNEQFF
15 | TRBJ1-3 | NA | TRBV2 | NA | TGTGCCAGCAGTCTACAGGGTAGTTCAGGAAACACCATATATTTT | CASSLQGSSGNTIYF
15 | TRBJ1-5 | TRBD1 | TRBV6-5 | NA | TGTGCCAGCAGTTTAACGGACAGGGTGCGTCAGCCCCAGCATTTT | CASSLTDRVRQPQHF
13 | TRBJ1-2 | NA | TRBV29-1 | NA | TGCAGCGTTGAAGGGGCAGCAGACTATGGCTACACCTTC | CSVEGAADYGYTF
14 | TRBJ2-5 | TRBD1 | TRBV12-5 | NA | TGTGCTAGTGGCTCGGGACAGGGGTTCGAGACCCAGTACTTC | CASGSGQGFETQYF
15 | TRBJ2-1 | NA | TRBV29-1 | NA | TGCAGCGTTATACTTACGGGAGTTGCCTACAATGAGCAGTTCTTC | CSVILTGVAYNEQFF
15 | TRBJ2-1 | TRBD1 | TRBV27 | NA | TGTGCCAGCAGTGGGGTCAGGGGGCAGGGGAATGAGCAGTTCTTC | CASSGVRGQGNEQFF
12 | TRBJ1-2 | NA | TRBV9 | NA | TGTGCCAGTTCGGGGGGGCTCTATGGCTACACCTTC | CASSGGLYGYTF
15 | TRBJ2-2 | NA | TRBV7-6 | NA | TGTGCCAGCAGCTTAGGACTAGTCGGGGCCGGGGAGCTGTTTTTT | CASSLGLVGAGELFF
16 | TRBJ2-1 | NA | TRBV9 | NA | TGTGCCAGCAGGTCCCAAGGGAGAGGCTCCTACAATGAGCAGTTCTTC | CASRSQGRGSYNEQFF
16 | TRBJ2-7 | TRBD1 | TRBV11-2 | NA | TGTGCCAGCAGCCATCAAGGACAGGGGGACTCCTACGAGCAGTACTTC | CASSHQGQGDSYEQYF
16 | TRBJ2-3 | NA | TRBV4-2 | NA | TGTGCCAGCAGCCAACGGAGGGTCTTTAGCACAGATACGCAGTATTTT | CASSQRRVFSTDTQYF
14 | TRBJ2-7 | TRBD1 | TRBV28 | NA | TGTGCCAGCAGTCGGGACAGTAATTGGTACGAGCAGTACTTC | CASSRDSNWYEQYF
16 | TRBJ1-1 | NA | TRBV29-1 | NA | TGCAGCGTTGTTCCGGGGACTCGACTCAGTAACACTGAAGCTTTCTTT | CSVVPGTRLSNTEAFF
13 | TRBJ2-7 | TRBD1 | TRBV2 | NA | TGTGCCAGCGGCCTGAACAGGGGCTACGAGCAGTACTTC | CASGLNRGYEQYF
13 | TRBJ1-1 | TRBD1 | TRBV9 | NA | TGTGCCAGCAGCGTAGGGCAGGGGGCTGAAGCTTTCTTT | CASSVGQGAEAFF
16 | TRBJ2-1 | TRBD2 | TRBV19 | NA | TGTGCCACGAACCCCACTAGCGGGATAGCCCACAATGAGCAGTTCTTC | CATNPTSGIAHNEQFF
14 | TRBJ1-4 | NA | TRBV2 | NA | TGTGCCTCACAACGAGGAACAACTAATGAAAAACTGTTTTTT | CASQRGTTNEKLFF
13 | TRBJ2-1 | NA | TRBV2 | NA | TGTGCCAGCCTTAGGGTATACAGGAATGAGCAGTTCTTC | CASLRVYRNEQFF
15 | TRBJ2-5 | TRBD1 | TRBV24-1 | NA | TGTGCCACCAGTGACCCTGACAGGGGTAAAGAGACCCAGTACTTC | CATSDPDRGKETQYF
14 | TRBJ2-1 | NA | TRBV9 | NA | TGTGCCAGCAGCGTATCCCACGGGTACAATGAGCAGTTCTTC | CASSVSHGYNEQFF
12 | TRBJ2-7 | NA | TRBV28 | once | TGTGCCAGCAGTCAGGACTCCTACGAGCAGTACTTC | CASSQDSYEQYF
14 | TRBJ2-3 | TRBD2 | TRBV28 | NA | TGTGCCAGCACCTCTCCGGGAGGGCCGGTCGCGCAGTATTTT | CASTSPGGPVAQYF
17 | TRBJ2-1 | TRBD2 | TRBV7-9 | NA | TGTGCCAGCAGCTTTCACGTTCTAGCGGGGTCTGGAAATGAGCAGTTCTTC | CASSFHVLAGSGNEQFF
15 | TRBJ1-2 | TRBD1 | TRBV5-5 | NA | TGTGCCAGCAGCTTATCGGACAGGCTAGGGTATGGCTACACCTTC | CASSLSDRLGYGYTF
13 | TRBJ1-1 | NA | TRBV6-5 | NA | TGTGCCAGCAGTCAGGGAAGGAACACTGAAGCTTTCTTT | CASSQGRNTEAFF
13 | TRBJ2-2 | NA | TRBV6-5 | NA | TGTGCCAGCAGTTTAGAACAGTCCGGGGAGCTGTTTTTT | CASSLEQSGELFF
13 | TRBJ1-5 | NA | TRBV6-4 | once | TGTGCCAGCAGTTCCGGTAGCAATCAGCCCCAGCATTTT | CASSSGSNQPQHF
12 | TRBJ2-2 | NA | TRBV3-1/TRBV3-2 | NA | TGTGCCAGCAGCCTCCAGGCCGGGGAGCTGTTTTTT | CASSLQAGELFF
13 | TRBJ2-1 | NA | TRBV9 | NA | TGTGCCAGCAGCGTCCTGACAGGTCAAGAGCAGTTCTTC | CASSVLTGQEQFF
14 | TRBJ1-1 | NA | TRBV3-1/TRBV3-2 | NA | TGTGCCAGCAGCCAAGACGGGGGAGGGACTGAAGCTTTCTTT | CASSQDGGGTEAFF
13 | TRBJ2-5 | TRBD1 | TRBV5-1 | NA | TGCGCCAGCAGTGTAGACAGGGGAGAGACCCAGTACTTC | CASSVDRGETQYF
13 | TRBJ2-3 | NA | TRBV5-8 | NA | TGTGCCAGCAGCTTGGAACAGACAGATACGCAGTATTTT | CASSLEQTDTQYF
12 | TRBJ1-5 | NA | TRBV2 | NA | TGTGCCATCTCCGGCAGTGGAGGGCCCCAGCATTTT | CAISGSGGPQHF
14 | TRBJ1-3 | NA | TRBV11-2 | NA | TGTGCCAGCAGCCTACCAGGGACAGGAAACACCATATATTTT | CASSLPGTGNTIYF
13 | TRBJ2-1 | TRBD1 | TRBV15 | few | TGTGCCACCTCACCGGGACAGGGGGATGAGCAGTTCTTC | CATSPGQGDEQFF
13 | TRBJ2-1 | NA | TRBV12-3/TRBV12-4 | NA | TGTGCCAGCAGTTTTTCAGGAGGCGGTGAGCAGTTCTTC | CASSFSGGGEQFF
13 | TRBJ2-3 | NA | TRBV5-1 | NA | TGCGCCAGCAGCTTGACTAGCACAGATACGCAGTATTTT | CASSLTSTDTQYF
16 | TRBJ1-3 | NA | TRBV10-2 | NA | TGCGCCAGCAGTGAGTCAGCGGGGACTGGTGGAAACACCATATATTTT | CASSESAGTGGNTIYF
13 | TRBJ2-7 | NA | TRBV11-1 | NA | TGTGCCAGCAGTTCTTCACAGGGATACGAGCAGTACTTC | CASSSSQGYEQYF